This entry is about one T cell receptor beta chain. Per the study methods: From reference gene primer amplification, estimates of nucleated cell counts were derived. TCRdb keeps only in-frame clones here, not all; method: immunoSEQ multiplex PCR. Clonal size and the V and J genes are those of that table, whereas D and trimming came from the DNA. This sample carries 200,000 to 250,000 clones, approximately 91% of them seen once, and the ten largest clones take around 2.9%. This record comes from a study of blood T cell repertoires in COVID-19. Study information: Spain, Italy and the United States supplied samples that represented acute and convalescent COVID-19. PBMCs, B-cell-depleted T cells, or T cells were the source of the cDNA or gDNA that made up the material.

The CDR3 consists of 14 residues. Trimming removed 2 bases at V and 7 bases at J, with 10 bases between. CDR1 and CDR2 (germline): SGDLS, YYNGEE. V gene TRBV9 combines with J gene TRBJ1-6; tentatively, D is TRBD1 (5 bases). This clonotype was sampled from a woman aged 55-70 years with acute or convalescent COVID-19. What was sequenced was peripheral blood. The CDR3 bases are TGTGCCAGCAGCGTCGGACACCTGAATTCACCCCTCCACTTT. It encodes CASSVGHLNSPLHF.